One and the same sample provided the 4 T cell receptor beta chains below, sequenced in a study of preoperative IRX-2 immunotherapy in early breast cancer. Libraries were prepared by immunoSEQ multiplex PCR; TCRdb keeps only in-frame clonotypes and omits some of them. The data hold some 35,000 clones, with 75% to 85% observed a single time. Treatment in this sample: preoperative locoregional IRX-2 cytokine immunotherapy. The material sequenced was lymph node tissue, taken after IRX-2 immunotherapy. These receptors were taken from a human donor with breast cancer.

V gene TRBV6-8 combines with J gene TRBJ2-3, with D possibly matching TRBD1 (5 bases). Between the trimmed V and J ends, which lost 10 bases and 11 bases, there was a span of 22 bases. This CDR3 region has 13 residues. Germline-derived CDR1 and CDR2 are MNHGY and SAAAGT. The CDR3 here is CAISADPGSGQYF. DNA for the CDR3: TGTGCCATCAGCGCAGACCCAGGGTCGGGGCAGTATTTT.

The J gene is TRBJ1-5, the V gene TRBV11-1; 7 bases are shared with TRBD1. Germline V lookup: CDR1 SGHAT, CDR2 FQDESV (reference sequence). This CDR3 comprises 15 residues. With V trimmed by 3 bases and J by 4 bases, 6 bases remained unmatched. The CDR3 DNA is TGTGCCAGCAGCTTGGAAGGGGGCAGGAATCAGCCCCAGCATTTT. Translating gives CASSLEGGRNQPQHF. The whole variable domain, filled in from reference TRBV11-1 and TRBJ1-5, reads EAEVAQSPRYKITEKSQAVAFWCDPISGHATLYWYRQILGQGPELLVQFQDESVVDDSQLPKDRFSAERLKGVDSTLKIQPAELGDSAMYLCASSLEGGRNQPQHFGDGTRLSIL.

V is TRBV11-3 and J is TRBJ2-1; 9 nucleotides align to TRBD2. Germline CDR1 and CDR2: SGHNT and YENEEA. V dropped 5 bases and J dropped 3; count of bases not matched to a gene: 5. The CDR3 sequence is 15 residues long. The CDR3 nucleotides read TGTGCCAGCAGCAGACTAGCGGTGAGCTACAATGAGCAGTTCTTC. Translation: CASSRLAVSYNEQFF. Full variable domain (remainder filled in from reference TRBV11-3 and TRBJ2-1): EAGVVQSPRYKIIEKKQPVAFWCNPISGHNTLYWYLQNLGQGPELLIRYENEEAVDDSQLPKDRFSAERLKGVDSTLKIQPAELGDSAVYLCASSRLAVSYNEQFFGPGTRLTVL.

V is TRBV18 and J is TRBJ2-5, with D unresolved. The CDR3 loop spans 13 amino acids. V lost 5 bases to trimming and J lost 0 bases, with 7 bases between them. CDR1 is KGHSH and CDR2 is LQKENI in the germline V gene. This chain's CDR3 is CASSSLYQETQYF. The CDR3 nucleotides are TGTGCCAGCTCATCCCTATACCAAGAGACCCAGTACTTC.